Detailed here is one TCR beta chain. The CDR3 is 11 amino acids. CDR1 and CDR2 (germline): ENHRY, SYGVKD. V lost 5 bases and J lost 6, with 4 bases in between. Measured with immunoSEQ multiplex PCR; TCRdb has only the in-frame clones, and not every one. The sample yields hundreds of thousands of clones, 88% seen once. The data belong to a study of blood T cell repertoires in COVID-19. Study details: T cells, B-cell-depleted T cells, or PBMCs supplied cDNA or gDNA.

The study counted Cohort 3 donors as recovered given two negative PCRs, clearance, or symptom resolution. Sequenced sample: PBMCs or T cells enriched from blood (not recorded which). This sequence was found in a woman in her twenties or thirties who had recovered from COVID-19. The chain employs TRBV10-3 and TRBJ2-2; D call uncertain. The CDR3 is CAISPAGELFF. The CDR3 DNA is TGTGCCATCAGTCCTGCCGGGGAGCTGTTTTTT.